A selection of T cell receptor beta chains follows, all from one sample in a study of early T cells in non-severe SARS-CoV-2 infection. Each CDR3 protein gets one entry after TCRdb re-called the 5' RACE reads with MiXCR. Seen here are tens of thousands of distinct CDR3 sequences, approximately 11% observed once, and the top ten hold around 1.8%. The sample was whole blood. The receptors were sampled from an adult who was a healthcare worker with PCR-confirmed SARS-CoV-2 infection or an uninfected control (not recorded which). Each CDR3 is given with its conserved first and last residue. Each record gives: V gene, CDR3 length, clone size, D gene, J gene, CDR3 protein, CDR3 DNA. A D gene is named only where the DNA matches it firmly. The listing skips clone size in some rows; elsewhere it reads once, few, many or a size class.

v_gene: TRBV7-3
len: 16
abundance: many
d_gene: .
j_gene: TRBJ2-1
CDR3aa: CASSSGTGAPYNEQFF
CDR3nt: TGTGCCAGCAGCTCGGGAACGGGGGCACCCTACAATGAGCAGTTCTTC

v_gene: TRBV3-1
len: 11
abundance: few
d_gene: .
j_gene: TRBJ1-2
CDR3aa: CASSHLFGYTF
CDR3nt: TGTGCCAGCAGCCATTTGTTTGGCTACACCTTC

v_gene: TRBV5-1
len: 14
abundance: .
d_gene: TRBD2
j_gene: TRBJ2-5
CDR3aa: CASSPLGLMETQYF
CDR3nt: TGCGCCAGCAGCCCCTTGGGACTAATGGAGACCCAGTACTTC

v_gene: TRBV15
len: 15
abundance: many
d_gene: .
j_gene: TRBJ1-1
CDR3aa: CATSPQKKSNSEAFF
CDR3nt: TGTGCCACCAGCCCACAGAAGAAGAGTAACTCTGAAGCTTTCTTT

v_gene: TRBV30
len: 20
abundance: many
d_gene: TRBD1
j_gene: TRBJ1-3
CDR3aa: CAWRDLTRDRGLKGQNTIYF
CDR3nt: TGTGCCTGGAGGGACTTAACCCGGGACAGGGGGCTAAAAGGGCAAAACACCATATATTTT

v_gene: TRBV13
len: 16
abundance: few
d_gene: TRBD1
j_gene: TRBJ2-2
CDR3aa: CASSFGTGANTGELFF
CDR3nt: TGTGCCAGCAGCTTTGGGACAGGCGCGAACACCGGGGAGCTGTTTTTT

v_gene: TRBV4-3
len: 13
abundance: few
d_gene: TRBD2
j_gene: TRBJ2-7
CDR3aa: CASSQVRLAQQYF
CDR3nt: TGCGCCAGCAGCCAGGTCCGACTAGCGCAGCAGTACTTC

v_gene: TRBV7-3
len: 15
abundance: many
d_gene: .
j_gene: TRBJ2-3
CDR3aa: CASSLRRGRTDTQYF
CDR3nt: TGTGCCAGCAGCTTAAGGCGGGGGCGCACAGATACGCAGTATTTT

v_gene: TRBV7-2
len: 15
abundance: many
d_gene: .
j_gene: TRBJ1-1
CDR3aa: CASSLDPRMNTEAFF
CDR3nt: TGTGCCAGCAGCTTAGACCCCAGGATGAACACTGAAGCTTTCTTT

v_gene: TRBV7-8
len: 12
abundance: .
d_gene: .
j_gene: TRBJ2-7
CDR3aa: CASSLVGPEQYF
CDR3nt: TGTGCCAGCAGCTTAGTGGGGCCCGAGCAGTACTTC

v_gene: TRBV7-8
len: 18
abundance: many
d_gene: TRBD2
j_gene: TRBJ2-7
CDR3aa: CASSFRTSGRQGPYEQYF
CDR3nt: TGTGCCAGCAGCTTCCGGACTAGCGGGCGGCAAGGCCCCTACGAGCAGTACTTC

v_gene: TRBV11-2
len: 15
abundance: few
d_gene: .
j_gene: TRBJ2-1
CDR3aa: CASSLGQIDYNEQFF
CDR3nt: TGTGCCAGCAGCTTAGGACAGATCGACTACAATGAGCAGTTCTTC

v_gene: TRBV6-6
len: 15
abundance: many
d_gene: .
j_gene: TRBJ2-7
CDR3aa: CASSSHRAGDLEQYF
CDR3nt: TGTGCCAGCAGTTCCCACAGGGCCGGAGATTTGGAGCAGTACTTC

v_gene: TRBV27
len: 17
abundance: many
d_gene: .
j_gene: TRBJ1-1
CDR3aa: CASSLSAWGRENTEAFF
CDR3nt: TGTGCCAGCAGTTTATCAGCCTGGGGCAGAGAGAACACTGAAGCTTTCTTT

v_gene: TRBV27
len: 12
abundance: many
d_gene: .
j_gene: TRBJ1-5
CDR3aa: CASKGLGQPQHF
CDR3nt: TGTGCCAGCAAGGGGCTAGGTCAGCCCCAGCATTTT

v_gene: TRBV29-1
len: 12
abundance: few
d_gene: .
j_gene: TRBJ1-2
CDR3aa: CSVEGDNYGYTF
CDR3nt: TGCAGCGTTGAGGGAGACAACTATGGCTACACCTTC

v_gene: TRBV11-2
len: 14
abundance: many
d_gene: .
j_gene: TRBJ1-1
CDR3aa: CASRGSGSGTEAFF
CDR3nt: TGTGCCAGCAGGGGTTCTGGATCGGGTACTGAAGCTTTCTTT

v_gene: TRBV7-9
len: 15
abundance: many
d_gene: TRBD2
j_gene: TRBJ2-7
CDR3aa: CASGLAGVGPYEQYF
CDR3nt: TGTGCCAGCGGTCTAGCGGGGGTCGGCCCCTACGAGCAGTACTTC

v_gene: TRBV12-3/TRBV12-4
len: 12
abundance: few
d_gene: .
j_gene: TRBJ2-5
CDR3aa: CASTRSGETQYF
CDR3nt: TGTGCCAGCACCCGAAGCGGGGAGACCCAGTACTTC

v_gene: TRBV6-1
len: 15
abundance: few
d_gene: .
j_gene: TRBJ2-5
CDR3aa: CASRGYFPPKETQYF
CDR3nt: TGTGCCAGCAGAGGGTACTTCCCTCCTAAAGAGACCCAGTACTTC

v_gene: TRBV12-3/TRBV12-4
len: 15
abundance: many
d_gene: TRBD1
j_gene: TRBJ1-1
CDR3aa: CASSLSGPGGTEAFF
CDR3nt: TGTGCCAGCAGTTTATCAGGGCCAGGGGGCACTGAAGCTTTCTTT

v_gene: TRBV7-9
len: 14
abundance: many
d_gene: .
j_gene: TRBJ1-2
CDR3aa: CASSSQRGFYGYTF
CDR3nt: TGTGCCAGCAGCTCGCAGAGGGGGTTCTATGGCTACACCTTC